This entry is about one T cell receptor beta chain. Its antigen is not yet known. Base qualities are not provided; no much larger clone lies one nucleotide away. The entry originates in a study of PD-1 blockade in classical Hodgkin lymphoma (dated by TCRdb to the early 2020s). Describing the broader study: Nivolumab dosing was 3 mg/kg intravenously every 2 weeks, continuing until either disease progression or unacceptable toxicity. The study used TCR beta sequencing and CyTOF to define a peripheral blood immune signature of response to PD-1 blockade in classical Hodgkin lymphoma. General conclusions and limits of the study: The study was restricted to a single clinical trial cohort, and the causes of repertoire differences, possibly disease activity or prior therapy, were left undefined. Newly diagnosed patients were reported to have lower baseline TCR diversity than healthy donors, and relapsed/refractory patients were reported to have lower baseline TCR diversity still. CD4+ but not CD8+ TCR diversity rose significantly by C4D1 (p=0.0027 vs p=0.16), most apparent in complete responders (p=0.02). Among trial patients, those achieving complete response had baseline diversity similar to that of newly diagnosed patients, while diversity was significantly lower in partial responders and progressors. Diversity was lower in patients who began nivolumab less than 1 year after ASCT, so these patients were left out of later analyses to avoid confounding by immune reconstitution.

The Qiagen DNeasy kit was used to extract genomic DNA from unsorted PBMCs and from the negatively selected CD4+ and CD8+ fractions. Using primers that anneal to V and J segments, immunoSEQ multiplex PCR amplified the TCR beta CDR3 regions. A synthetic immune receptor repertoire was used to minimize amplification bias, and remaining bias was computationally removed after sequencing. The source study handled its data this way. Repertoire diversity was quantified as the Shannon entropy index using custom Python scripts. Unsorted, CD4+ and CD8+ repertoires were analyzed separately, except for combined analyses in which CD4+ and CD8+ sequences were merged in silico. A clone was considered expanded if an increase in frequency of at least 2-fold after treatment relative to C1D1 was found, and a pseudocount of 0.5 was applied to clones undetected at baseline. Singleton clones were defined as clones with 0 or 1 copy at C1D1, and non-singleton clones were defined as clones with 2 or more copies. Clones expanded in unsorted samples were annotated as CD4+, CD8+ or unknown by matching protein sequences in sorted samples from the same patient. Wilcoxon tests on paired samples were used to test diversity changes from C1D1 to C4D1. TCRdb stores this immuneACCESS table with in-frame sequences only. Part of the clones is absent; in the studies checked, under half of the shortfall reflects unresolved V genes, and no reason is known for the rest. The D gene and trimming were derived from the DNA, and the V and J assignments and clone size from that table. For this sample the table gives some 19,000 clones, of which around 84% were detected only once. The top ten clones comprise around 21% of the sample.

The intended sense of this specimen's time point label: cycle 4 day 1 (C4D1), after more than five weeks of nivolumab. Every trial patient had relapsed after autologous stem cell transplantation, and cohorts A, B and C differed in prior brentuximab vedotin exposure. The trial cohort included 50 to 70 patients with relapsed/refractory classical Hodgkin lymphoma, and each patient had a best overall response of complete response, partial response or progressive disease. In the multi-cohort phase II CheckMate 205 trial, trial patients received single-agent nivolumab. An independent review committee assessed best overall response by applying the 2007 International Working Group response criteria. Trial PBMCs were collected immediately before nivolumab initiation (C1D1) and during therapy at cycle 2 day 1 and cycle 4 day 1. Peripheral blood was collected in 8 mL Vacutainer Cell Preparation Tubes, from which PBMCs were isolated by centrifugation and then cryopreserved.

Here the sequenced sample was peripheral blood mononuclear cells (PBMCs), taken before the fourth cycle of nivolumab. This receptor was identified in a human donor with classical Hodgkin lymphoma.

The CDR3 region has the sequence CASSEPGQVMANEKLFF. The DNA sequence is given as TGTGCCAGCAGTGAACCCGGACAGGTCATGGCTAATGAAAAACTGTTTTTT. The sequence joins TRBV2 to TRBJ1-4, and TRBD1 aligns with 7 junction nucleotides. Germline trimming amounts to 2 bases on V and 3 bases on J, with 9 as the count of junction bases outside the gene matches. According to the germline V gene, CDR1 reads SNHLY and CDR2 reads FYNNEI. Counted from cysteine to phenylalanine, this CDR3 has 17 amino acids. Only the CDR3 DNA stays, 51 bases, in frame from base 1.